These 19 T cell receptor beta chains were all obtained from the same sample, sequenced in a study of identical twins. MiXCR, run by TCRdb on the 5' RACE reads, gives a single entry per CDR3 protein. The table records hundreds of thousands of distinct CDR3 sequences, roughly 7% of them present only once. These same records also appear under a second study, on yellow fever vaccine responses in identical twins.

Sequencing input: memory (CD45RO+) T cells sorted from blood. The receptors here all came from a woman under 30 in good health.

In this sample, this clonotype turned up many times. The chain links TRBV28 to TRBJ2-7, with D perhaps matching TRBD1 (5 bases). V lost 6 bases, J lost 3 bases, and 9 bases lay in between. Germline CDR1 reads MDHEN; CDR2 reads SYDVKM. The CDR3 loop spans 12 amino acids. This CDR3 reads CASSLQDYEQYF. The DNA of the CDR3 is TGTGCCAGCAGCCTACAGGACTACGAGCAGTACTTC.

The sample holds many counts of this clonotype. CDR3 in DNA: TGCAGCGTTGATAGGCCAGGGATCGCTGAAGCTTTCTTT. Amino acids: CSVDRPGIAEAFF. The chain recombines TRBV29-1 with TRBJ1-1; TRBD1 might be the D (5 bases). V was pared by 3 bases and J by 6 bases, with 14 bases between. Germline V gene sequence: CDR1 SQVTM, CDR2 ANQGSEA. The CDR3 is 13 residues long.

Notes on this clonotype: Just one base apart from a much larger clone, this may be a read error. The chain links TRBV20-1 to TRBJ2-1, with a tentative D call TRBD2 (6 bases). CDR3 length: 16 residues. CDR1 is DFQATT and CDR2 is SNEGSKA in the germline V gene (reference sequence). DNA of the CDR3: TGCTGTGCTAGGAGGGAACTAGGGAGCTCCTACAATGAGCAGTTCTTC. Amino acid sequence: CCARRELGSSYNEQFF.

This clonotype has a count of ten or more. This sequence joins TRBV11-3 and TRBJ2-2; 9 bases line up with TRBD1. CDR1 SGHNT and CDR2 YENEEA come from the germline V gene. The V gene end was trimmed by 3 bases and the J gene end by 2 bases; junction bases not matched to a gene: 10. This CDR3 is built from 18 residues. The CDR3 DNA follows: TGTGCCAGCAGCTTTAAAACAGGGGGCGTGGGTAACACCGGGGAGCTGTTTTTT. Encoded protein: CASSFKTGGVGNTGELFF.

The V gene is TRBV3-1, the J gene TRBJ1-6, with D unresolved. Trimming shortened V by 3 bases and J by 7 bases, and 7 bases separated the two germline ends. Germline-derived CDR1 and CDR2 are LGHDT and YNNKEL (reference sequence). The CDR3 spans 13 residues. DNA for the CDR3: TGTGCCAGCAGCCATTTGCTCAATTCACCCCTCCACTTT. It codes for CASSHLLNSPLHF. Using reference TRBV3-1 and TRBJ1-6 for the parts outside the CDR3, the full variable domain is DTAVSQTPKYLVTQMGNDKSIKCEQNLGHDTMYWYKQDSKKFLKIMFSYNNKELIINETVPNRFSPKSPDKAHLNLHINSLELGDSAVYFCASSHLLNSPLHFGNGTRLTVT.

This clonotype was found many times. The chain employs TRBV20-1 and TRBJ2-2; no reliable D call. Per the germline V gene, CDR1 is DFQATT and CDR2 is SNEGSKA (reference sequence). The CDR3 contains 11 residues. Trimming cost V 5 bases and J 5 bases, with 6 bases left between them. In DNA form, the CDR3 reads TGCAGTGCTGTAAAGACCGGGGAGCTGTTTTTT. This codes for CSAVKTGELFF.

Many counts were recorded for this clonotype. This chain joins TRBV20-1 and TRBJ2-1, with TRBD2 matching over 7 bases. CDR3 length: 13 amino acids. Germline-derived CDR1 and CDR2 are DFQATT and SNEGSKA (reference sequence). V gave up 3 bases and J gave up 8 bases; unmatched junction bases: 7. CDR3 nucleotides: TGCAGTGCTAGTGGAGCGGGGAAATATGAGCAGTTCTTC. It is translated as CSASGAGKYEQFF.

This clonotype was counted ten times or more. This sequence joins TRBV12-3 or TRBV12-4 and TRBJ2-1; 8 bases are a match to TRBD2. The CDR3 length is 17 residues. Trimming cost V 4 bases and J 1 base; bases outside gene matches: 9. CDR3 sequence: CASSSPPSGWSYNEQFF. The CDR3, as DNA: TGTGCCAGCAGTTCCCCCCCTAGCGGGTGGTCCTACAATGAGCAGTTCTTC.

The gene calls are TRBV7-3 and TRBJ1-6; a possible D gene is TRBD1 (5 bases). CDR3 length equals 14 residues. V was pared by 3 bases and J by 8 bases, with 11 bases between. Per germline, CDR1 SGHTA and CDR2 FQGTGA. The DNA for the CDR3 is TGTGCCAGCAGCTTGGGGGAATGGGATTCACCCCTCCACTTT. Translating gives CASSLGEWDSPLHF.

The gene calls are TRBV28 and TRBJ1-5, with D possibly matching TRBD1 (6 bases). Germline loops: CDR1 MDHEN, CDR2 SYDVKM. The CDR3 is 13 amino acids. V lost 10 bases and J lost 4, with 14 bases in between. CDR3 sequence: CATIVQGNQPQHF. The CDR3 DNA is TGTGCCACCATCGTACAGGGAAATCAGCCCCAGCATTTT.

Only a few counts were recorded for this clonotype. The J gene is TRBJ2-1, the V gene TRBV7-8, with 11 positions matching TRBD2. J was trimmed by 6 bases and V by 5 bases; bases with no gene match: 6. This CDR3 is 15 amino acids long. The V gene's germline CDR1 is SGHVS and CDR2 FQNEAQ. Here the CDR3 reads CASSRTSGFSNEQFF. CDR3 in DNA: TGTGCCAGCAGCCGGACTAGCGGGTTCAGCAATGAGCAGTTCTTC.

The table lists this clonotype with a few counts. This rearrangement joins TRBV15 to TRBJ1-2; D unresolved. V dropped 6 bases and J dropped 2 bases, with 13 bases sitting between them. CDR3 length: 14 residues. CDR1 LNHNV and CDR2 YYDKDF come from the germline V gene (reference sequence). CDR3 nucleotide sequence: TGTGCCACCAGAAGAAGTTCGGAGAACTATGGCTACACCTTC. It yields the protein CATRRSSENYGYTF.

This clonotype has at least ten counts. The chain uses TRBV6-2 or TRBV6-3 and TRBJ2-7, with D uncertain. CDR1 MNHEY and CDR2 SVGEGT come from the germline V gene. V lost 2 bases and J lost 4, with 9 bases in between. CDR3 size: 13 residues. Written as DNA, the CDR3 is TGTGCCAGCAGTTACGGTCAGTCTTACGAGCAGTACGTC. It translates to CASSYGQSYEQYV.

This clonotype was found many times. The chain employs TRBV9 and TRBJ2-7; D ambiguous. V shed 4 bases and J shed 4 bases, with 15 bases lying between them. Germline lookup yields CDR1 SGDLS and CDR2 YYNGEE. The CDR3 covers 14 residues. The chain's CDR3 is CASSPQGNVYEQYF. The DNA of the CDR3 is TGTGCCAGCAGCCCCCAAGGGAACGTGTACGAGCAGTACTTC.

This clonotype showed up just a few times. This sequence joins TRBV7-3 and TRBJ1-4; tentatively, D is TRBD1 (6 bases). This CDR3 is 17 amino acids long. The germline gives CDR1 SGHTA, CDR2 FQGTGA. V lost 5 bases and J lost 0, with 16 bases in between. DNA of the CDR3: TGTGCCAGCAGCCCGGACAGTTTAGGTGCAACTAATGAAAAACTGTTTTTT. It codes for CASSPDSLGATNEKLFF.

This clonotype has just a few counts. The chain links TRBV7-8 to TRBJ1-5, with a tentative D call TRBD1 (5 bases). V gave up 1 base and J gave up 7 bases, with 17 bases separating them. Germline loops: CDR1 SGHVS, CDR2 FQNEAQ. The CDR3 totals 16 residues. CDR3 residues: CASSLGHGGGGQPQHF. For the CDR3, the DNA is TGTGCCAGCAGCTTAGGCCACGGTGGTGGGGGACAGCCCCAGCATTTT.

V and J are TRBV6-1 and TRBJ2-5; tentatively, D is TRBD1 (6 bases). Trimming pared 6 bases from V and 7 bases from J, leaving 21 bases between. Germline V gives CDR1 MNHNS, CDR2 SASEGT. The CDR3 runs 15 residues. The CDR3 DNA reads TGTGCCAGCAGGAATCTCGGGACATATTCAGGGACCCAGTACTTC. Translation: CASRNLGTYSGTQYF.

The rearrangement links TRBV10-1 to TRBJ2-5; possibly TRBD2 for D (6 bases). Germline assignment: CDR1 WNHNN and CDR2 SYGVQD (reference sequence). The CDR3 spans 12 residues. V lost 4 bases, J lost 7 bases, and 10 bases lay in between. CDR3 coding DNA: TGCGCCAGCAGTGGGGAGGCTGCGACCCAGTACTTC. This translates into CASSGEAATQYF.

This clonotype was counted between two and nine times. The chain is built from TRBV20-1 and TRBJ1-1; 7 bases agree with TRBD1. The CDR3 covers 14 residues. The germline V gene encodes CDR1 DFQATT and CDR2 SNEGSKA (reference sequence). Trimming removed 3 bases from V and 1 base from J; junction bases left unmatched: 5. DNA for the CDR3: TGCAGTGCTAGGAAGACAGGGTGGAACACTGAAGCTTTCTTT. This encodes CSARKTGWNTEAFF.